This T cell receptor beta chain was recorded in a study of blood T cell repertoires in COVID-19. Original processing notes: Reference gene primer amplification gave nucleated cell count estimates. Sequencing was performed with immunoSEQ multiplex PCR; in TCRdb, only in-frame clones are kept and a portion is missing. V, J and clone size reflect that table, while D and trimming were determined from the DNA. Of fewer than 130,000 clones detected, roughly 76% appear once; the ten largest clones hold over 6%. Unmatched junction bases numbered 6, after V lost 3 bases and J lost 6 bases. CDR1 is GTSNPN and CDR2 is SVGIG in the germline V gene (reference sequence). The CDR3 consists of 13 residues.

V usage is TRBV30 and J usage is TRBJ2-3; 7 bases agree with TRBD1. This clonotype was obtained from an older woman with acute or convalescent COVID-19. Sequencing input: peripheral blood. CDR3: CAWSINRGDTQYF. The CDR3 DNA follows: TGTGCCTGGAGCATAAACAGGGGTGATACGCAGTATTTT.